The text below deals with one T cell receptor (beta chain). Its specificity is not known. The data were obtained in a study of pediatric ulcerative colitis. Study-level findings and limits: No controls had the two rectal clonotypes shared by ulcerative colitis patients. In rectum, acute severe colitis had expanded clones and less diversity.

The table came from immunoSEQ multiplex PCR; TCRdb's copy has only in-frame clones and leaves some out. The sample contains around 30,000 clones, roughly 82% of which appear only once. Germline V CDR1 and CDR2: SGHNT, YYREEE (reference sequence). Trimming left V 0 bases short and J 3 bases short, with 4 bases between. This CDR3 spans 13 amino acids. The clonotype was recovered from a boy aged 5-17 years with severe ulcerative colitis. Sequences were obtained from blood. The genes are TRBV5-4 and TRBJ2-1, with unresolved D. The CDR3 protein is CASSLVSYNEQFF. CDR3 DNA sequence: TGTGCCAGCAGCTTGGTCAGCTACAATGAGCAGTTCTTC.